The rows below give T cell receptor beta chains drawn from one sample of a study of a mutant IDH1 vaccine in newly diagnosed glioma. Assay: immunoSEQ multiplex PCR; the TCRdb copy retains only in-frame clones and omits some. The data contain about 28,000 clones, approximately 90% of them singletons. Their target antigens are unknown. This specimen consisted of peripheral blood mononuclear cells (PBMCs), obtained from a glioma patient whose treatment included an IDH1 peptide vaccine. Receptor source: a woman between 35 and 50 years old with glioma. Some clones in this sample may be carry-over from other donors' samples. CDR3s include the opening cysteine and the closing phenylalanine or tryptophan. A D gene is named only where the DNA matches it firmly. Clone size is shown for a subset of rows, as once, few, many or a class of expanded clone.

J gene | V gene | clone size | CDR3 length | D gene | CDR3 protein | CDR3 DNA
TRBJ2-3 | TRBV9 | . | 14 | . | CASSPHRPPDTQYF | TGTGCCAGCAGCCCCCACCGTCCTCCAGATACGCAGTATTTT
TRBJ2-5 | TRBV4-3 | . | 16 | . | CASSQGGRGEGETQYF | TGCGCCAGCAGCCAAGGGGGCAGGGGAGAGGGAGAGACCCAGTACTTC
TRBJ1-1 | TRBV19 | . | 14 | TRBD1 | CASSTLQGAAEAFF | TGTGCCAGTAGTACCCTACAGGGGGCGGCTGAAGCTTTCTTT
TRBJ2-3 | TRBV7-2 | . | 14 | TRBD2 | CASSLSGSTDTQYF | TGTGCCAGCAGCCTTAGCGGGAGCACAGATACGCAGTATTTT
TRBJ1-1 | TRBV6-1 | . | 12 | . | CASRGGFTEAFF | TGTGCCAGCCGCGGGGGCTTCACTGAAGCTTTCTTT
TRBJ1-1 | TRBV23-1 | . | 14 | . | CASSQSSVNTEAFF | TGCGCCAGCAGTCAATCGTCCGTGAACACTGAAGCTTTCTTT
TRBJ1-1 | TRBV5-6 | . | 14 | TRBD1 | CASNRQGQNTEAFF | TGTGCCAGCAACCGACAGGGGCAGAACACTGAAGCTTTCTTT
TRBJ1-1 | TRBV5-1 | . | 14 | . | CASSRDVQNTEAFF | TGCGCCAGCAGTCGGGACGTTCAGAACACTGAAGCTTTCTTT
TRBJ1-2 | TRBV6-1 | . | 16 | . | CASSEAQGHPRYGYTF | TGTGCCAGCAGTGAAGCGCAGGGACACCCACGGTATGGCTACACCTTC
TRBJ2-1 | TRBV7-6 | . | 15 | . | CASSLDGMGYNEQFF | TGTGCCAGCAGCTTAGACGGGATGGGCTACAATGAGCAGTTCTTC
TRBJ2-7 | TRBV19 | . | 13 | . | CASSRDTIGEQYF | TGTGCCAGTAGTCGGGACACGATTGGCGAGCAGTACTTC
TRBJ1-1 | TRBV5-1 | . | 16 | . | CASSPHAGARNTEAFF | TGCGCCAGCAGTCCTCACGCGGGGGCGAGGAACACTGAAGCTTTCTTT
TRBJ2-7 | TRBV7-2 | . | 14 | . | CASSLGGSRDEQYF | TGTGCCAGCAGCTTAGGGGGTAGCCGGGACGAGCAGTACTTC
TRBJ1-5 | TRBV28 | . | 13 | . | CASGLSRNQPQHF | TGTGCCAGTGGGTTGTCACGCAATCAGCCCCAGCATTTT
TRBJ2-3 | TRBV5-4 | . | 15 | TRBD1 | CASSWGQGTGDTQYF | TGTGCCAGCAGCTGGGGACAGGGCACTGGAGATACGCAGTATTTT
TRBJ2-7 | TRBV15 | . | 14 | . | CATSRDARGDEQYF | TGTGCCACCAGCAGAGATGCCAGGGGCGACGAGCAGTACTTC
TRBJ1-2 | TRBV14 | . | 14 | . | CASSQLAGYDGYTF | TGTGCCAGCAGCCAATTGGCGGGGTACGATGGCTACACCTTC
TRBJ1-5 | TRBV19 | . | 12 | . | CASKSGGQPQHF | TGTGCCAGTAAATCCGGGGGTCAGCCCCAGCATTTT
TRBJ2-2 | TRBV4-2 | once | 17 | . | CASSARAGLTNTGELFF | TGTGCCAGCAGCGCCAGGGCGGGACTTACGAACACCGGGGAGCTGTTTTTT
TRBJ1-5 | TRBV19 | . | 14 | . | CASSVQRSNQPQHF | TGTGCCAGTAGTGTTCAGAGAAGCAATCAGCCCCAGCATTTT
TRBJ2-3 | TRBV7-2 | . | 12 | TRBD2 | CASSPGGTSRYF | TGTGCCAGCAGCCCAGGAGGGACTAGCCGGTATTTT
TRBJ2-3 | TRBV5-6 | once | 14 | . | CASSLVGPGDTQYF | TGTGCCAGCAGCTTGGTGGGGCCGGGAGATACGCAGTATTTT
TRBJ2-3 | TRBV29-1 | . | 10 | . | CSVGLGGVLF | TGCAGCGTTGGGCTAGGCGGGGTCCTTTTT
TRBJ1-2 | TRBV28 | . | 13 | . | CASSLYKNYGYTF | TGTGCCAGCAGTTTATACAAAAACTATGGCTACACCTTC
TRBJ2-6 | TRBV28 | . | 17 | . | CASSPGDFSSGANVLTF | TGTGCCAGCAGTCCCGGGGACTTCTCCTCTGGGGCCAACGTCCTGACTTTC
TRBJ2-2 | TRBV7-3 | . | 12 | . | CASSFNTGELFF | TGTGCCAGCAGCTTTAACACCGGGGAGCTGTTTTTT
TRBJ1-1 | TRBV7-2 | . | 16 | . | CASSSGRIGVNTEAFF | TGTGCCAGCAGCTCAGGGAGAATTGGGGTTAACACTGAAGCTTTCTTT
TRBJ2-1 | TRBV5-4 | . | 14 | TRBD2 | CASSMEGTINEQFF | TGTGCCAGCAGCATGGAGGGGACTATCAATGAGCAGTTCTTC
TRBJ2-1 | TRBV6-1 | once | 14 | . | CATPSTTRYNEQFF | TGTGCCACCCCCTCCACGACCCGGTACAATGAGCAGTTCTTC
TRBJ2-7 | TRBV28 | . | 13 | . | CASSPNAGNEQYF | TGTGCCAGCAGTCCAAATGCGGGAAACGAGCAGTACTTC
TRBJ1-2 | TRBV11-2 | . | 17 | TRBD1 | CASSPLRRGQGEYGYTF | TGTGCCAGCAGCCCCCTACGCAGGGGACAGGGCGAATATGGCTACACCTTC
TRBJ1-1 | TRBV28 | . | 13 | . | CASSWPMNTEAFF | TGTGCCAGCAGTTGGCCCATGAACACTGAAGCTTTCTTT
TRBJ1-2 | TRBV19 | . | 10 | . | CATRDYGYTF | TGTGCCACCCGAGACTATGGCTACACCTTC
TRBJ1-2 | TRBV21-1 | . | 13 | . | CASSLDSSSGYTF | TGTGCCAGCAGCCTGGACTCATCTAGTGGCTACACCTTC
TRBJ2-7 | TRBV9 | . | 13 | . | CASSVSAGYEQYF | TGTGCCAGCAGCGTATCGGCGGGATACGAGCAGTACTTC
TRBJ2-3 | TRBV9 | . | 13 | . | CASSVGSTDTQYF | TGTGCCAGCAGCGTAGGAAGCACAGATACGCAGTATTTT
TRBJ2-7 | TRBV5-5 | . | 15 | . | CASSPWVGSSYEQYF | TGTGCCAGCAGCCCCTGGGTAGGGAGCTCCTACGAGCAGTACTTC
TRBJ2-1 | TRBV9 | . | 16 | TRBD2 | CASSPSGTSGYNEQFF | TGTGCCAGCAGCCCCTCCGGGACTAGCGGTTACAATGAGCAGTTCTTC
TRBJ2-7 | TRBV7-9 | medium-sized | 11 | . | CASSFGAEQYF | TGTGCCAGCAGCTTTGGAGCGGAGCAGTACTTC
TRBJ1-5 | TRBV5-1 | . | 14 | . | CASSLNGNNQPQHF | TGCGCCAGCAGCTTGAACGGGAACAATCAGCCCCAGCATTTT
TRBJ2-3 | TRBV7-2 | . | 15 | . | CASSHSGKGTDTQYF | TGTGCCAGCAGCCATTCGGGGAAAGGGACAGATACGCAGTATTTT
TRBJ1-1 | TRBV18 | . | 13 | . | CASSPTQDLEAFF | TGTGCCAGCTCACCAACACAGGACCTTGAAGCTTTCTTT
TRBJ2-1 | TRBV29-1 | . | 11 | . | CSGLGVDEQFF | TGCAGCGGCCTAGGAGTAGATGAGCAGTTCTTC
TRBJ2-5 | TRBV7-2 | . | 12 | . | CASSSTRHEQYF | TGTGCCAGCAGCTCGACTCGACATGAGCAGTACTTC
TRBJ2-7 | TRBV9 | . | 15 | . | CASSVDTVSYDEQYF | TGTGCCAGCAGCGTAGATACAGTAAGTTATGACGAGCAGTACTTC
TRBJ1-3 | TRBV19 | . | 14 | . | CASLGANSGNTIYF | TGTGCCAGCCTTGGGGCGAACTCTGGAAACACCATATATTTT
TRBJ1-3 | TRBV7-9 | . | 13 | . | CASSLGSGNTIYF | TGTGCCAGCAGCTTAGGTTCTGGAAACACCATATATTTT
TRBJ2-2 | TRBV18 | . | 14 | . | CASSPPSGVGELFF | TGTGCCAGCTCACCACCGTCAGGAGTCGGGGAGCTGTTTTTT
TRBJ1-1 | TRBV27 | . | 15 | . | CASSQGRVWNTEAFF | TGTGCCAGCAGCCAGGGTAGGGTGTGGAACACTGAAGCTTTCTTT
TRBJ2-7 | TRBV7-6 | . | 11 | . | CASSPGGRQYF | TGTGCCAGCAGCCCCGGGGGTAGGCAGTACTTC
TRBJ1-4 | TRBV7-9 | . | 15 | . | CASSAYRATNEKLFF | TGTGCCAGCAGCGCCTACAGGGCAACTAATGAAAAACTGTTTTTT
TRBJ1-1 | TRBV9 | . | 17 | TRBD1 | CASSVSLGRGQDTEAFF | TGTGCCAGCAGCGTAAGTCTGGGGCGGGGACAGGACACTGAAGCTTTCTTT
TRBJ2-2 | TRBV18 | . | 17 | TRBD1 | CASSPRDTTGKAGELFF | TGTGCCAGCTCACCACGGGACACGACAGGGAAGGCCGGGGAGCTGTTTTTT
TRBJ2-7 | TRBV7-8 | . | 15 | . | CASSHSKGTGYEQYF | TGTGCCAGCAGCCATTCCAAAGGGACCGGGTACGAGCAGTACTTC
TRBJ1-3 | TRBV27 | . | 15 | . | CASSLSVGAGNTIYF | TGTGCCAGCAGTTTATCCGTGGGGGCGGGAAACACCATATATTTT
TRBJ2-2 | TRBV7-9 | . | 16 | TRBD1 | CASSFSTGGDTGELFF | TGTGCCAGCAGCTTCTCGACAGGGGGGGACACCGGGGAGCTGTTTTTT
TRBJ2-1 | TRBV28 | few | 12 | TRBD2 | CASSLAGDEQFF | TGTGCCAGCAGTCTAGCGGGAGATGAGCAGTTCTTC